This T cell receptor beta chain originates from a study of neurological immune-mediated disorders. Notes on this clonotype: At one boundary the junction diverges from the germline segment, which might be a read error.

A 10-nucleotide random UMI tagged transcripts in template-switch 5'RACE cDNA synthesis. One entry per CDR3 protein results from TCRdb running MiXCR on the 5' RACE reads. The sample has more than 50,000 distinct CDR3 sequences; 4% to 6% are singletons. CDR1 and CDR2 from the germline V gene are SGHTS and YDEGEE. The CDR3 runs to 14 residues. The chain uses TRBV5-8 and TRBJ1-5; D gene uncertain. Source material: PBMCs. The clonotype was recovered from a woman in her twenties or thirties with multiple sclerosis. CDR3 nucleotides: TGTGCCAACAGCTTGGGCAGTCATGGTCAGCCCCAGAATTTT. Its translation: CANSLGSHGQPQNF.